These T cell receptor beta chains were read from a single sample in a study of T cells in Graves' hyperthyroidism and ophthalmopathy. TCRdb called the multiplex PCR reads again in MiXCR, with one record for every CDR3 protein. The table has some 370,000 distinct CDR3 sequences, about a sixth seen once. Sequencing was performed on blood. These receptors were taken from a woman aged 25-40 years with Graves' hyperthyroidism that later progressed to Graves' ophthalmopathy. Both conserved end residues are part of each CDR3. A D gene is named only where the DNA matches it firmly. Clone size, where shown, is once, few, many, or a class for clones that have expanded.

>TRBJ2-3|-|TRBV20-1|-
TGCAGTGCGGTCTATGAGACCCTCACAGATACGCAGTATTTT
CSAVYETLTDTQYF
>TRBJ1-1|-|TRBV20-1|-
TGCAGTGCCCCCGGAGCCGGGGGCACTGAAGCTTTCTTT
CSAPGAGGTEAFF
>TRBJ2-5|many|TRBV28|-
TGTGCCAGCAGTCTAACCTTTGGGGACCAAGAGACCCAGTACTTC
CASSLTFGDQETQYF
>TRBJ2-7|many|TRBV29-1|-
TGCAGCGTTGTTTTTACAGGCTCCTACGAGCAGTACTTC
CSVVFTGSYEQYF
>TRBJ2-5|many|TRBV12-3/TRBV12-4|TRBD2
TGTGCCAGCAGTTCGACTAGCGGGGGGGCGAAGACCCAGTACTTC
CASSSTSGGAKTQYF
>TRBJ1-6|many|TRBV2|-
TGTGCCAGCAGTGGGGGGGACCGTTCACCCCTCCACTTT
CASSGGDRSPLHF
>TRBJ2-7|few|TRBV20-1|TRBD1
TGCAGTGTCAACATCAGGGGGCGCTTCCCTTACGAGCAGTACTTC
CSVNIRGRFPYEQYF
>TRBJ2-7|many|TRBV2|TRBD1
TGTGCCAGCAGGGCCGGGACAGGGGGCACCTACGAGCAGTACTTC
CASRAGTGGTYEQYF
>TRBJ2-1|many|TRBV10-3|TRBD2
TGTGCCATCAGTGAGTCGCGGGAGGGCTCCTACAATGAGCAGTTCTTC
CAISESREGSYNEQFF
>TRBJ2-1|many|TRBV18|TRBD2
TGTGCCAGCTCACTCCCGGGACTAGCTAGTTATGAGCAGTTCTTC
CASSLPGLASYEQFF
>TRBJ2-2|many|TRBV19|-
TGTGCCAGTAGTACGGGAAAAGGGTACACCGGGGAGCTGTTTTTT
CASSTGKGYTGELFF
>TRBJ2-7|few|TRBV7-6|TRBD1
TGTGCCAGCAGCTTATCGGGGACAGGGTATCACGAGCAGTACTTC
CASSLSGTGYHEQYF
>TRBJ1-2|many|TRBV11-2|TRBD1
TGTGCCAGCAGCTCCTATAAATCCCGGGACAGACGTGGCTACACCTTC
CASSSYKSRDRRGYTF
>TRBJ2-1|many|TRBV28|-
TGTGCCAGCAGTTTCTTCGGGGCTAGCGCGCAGAGCTCCTACAATGAGCAGTTCTTC
CASSFFGASAQSSYNEQFF
>TRBJ1-1|-|TRBV6-6|-
TGTGCCAGCAGTTACTCAGGGAAGGTCACTGAAGCTTTCTTT
CASSYSGKVTEAFF
>TRBJ2-7|few|TRBV4-1|-
TGCGCCAGCAGCCAAGATTCCTCTCTTGAGCAGTACTTC
CASSQDSSLEQYF
>TRBJ2-1|many|TRBV6-1|TRBD2
TGTGCCAGCAGCGCGGGAGGGCAGTTCTTC
CASSAGGQFF
>TRBJ1-2|-|TRBV18|TRBD1
TGTGCCAGCTCACCACCCGACAGGGAAGGGGGCTACACCTTC
CASSPPDREGGYTF
>TRBJ1-2|-|TRBV28|-
TGTGCCAGCAAGCGGGGCTATGAGACCAGGCAGGGCTACACCTTC
CASKRGYETRQGYTF
>TRBJ2-1|many|TRBV24-1|TRBD2
TGTGCCACCAGTGACCTCAGCGGGAGCTCCTACAATGAGCAGTTCTTC
CATSDLSGSSYNEQFF
>TRBJ1-3|few|TRBV5-6|TRBD1
TGTGCCAGCAGCGCGGGACAGTGGGTAAACACCATATATTTT
CASSAGQWVNTIYF
>TRBJ1-1|many|TRBV29-1|-
TGCAGCGTTGCCTTGGGCCCGGACACTGAAGCTTTCTTT
CSVALGPDTEAFF
>TRBJ2-5|many|TRBV27|-
TGTGCCAGCAGTTTATTAGAGGGGCTTGGGGGCCAAGAGACCCAGTACTTC
CASSLLEGLGGQETQYF
>TRBJ1-2|-|TRBV28|-
TGTGCCAGCAGTAGCTCTCCCGACGGGGTGGGCGGCTACACCTTC
CASSSSPDGVGGYTF
>TRBJ1-1|many|TRBV27|TRBD1
TGTGCCAGCGGAGGACAGGGAGGGGTGGGCACTGAAGCTTTCTTT
CASGGQGGVGTEAFF
>TRBJ2-7|many|TRBV2|TRBD2
TGTGCCAGCAAGACTAGCGGGGCCTACGAGCAGTACTTC
CASKTSGAYEQYF
>TRBJ2-5|many|TRBV3-1|-
TGTGCCAGCAGCCCTGAGACAGGAGAGCTCCAAGAGACCCAGTACTTC
CASSPETGELQETQYF
>TRBJ2-1|-|TRBV3-1|-
TGTGCCAGCAGCCAAGTTAGCGGAAGGTGGTCCTACAATGAGCAGTTCTTC
CASSQVSGRWSYNEQFF
>TRBJ1-4|-|TRBV6-2/TRBV6-3|-
TGTGCCAGCAGCAACTCAGGGCGCGAAAAACTGTTTTTT
CASSNSGREKLFF
>TRBJ2-5|few|TRBV19|-
TGTGCCAGTAGTAAGGGGACTTGGGAGACCCAGTACTTC
CASSKGTWETQYF
>TRBJ1-1|many|TRBV6-1|-
TGTGCCAGCGTTCGACCGGGAGACACTGAAGCTTTCTTT
CASVRPGDTEAFF
>TRBJ2-5|many|TRBV2|-
TGTGCCAGCAGTCAGGAACGGACCGACTACTTGGGGACCCAGTACTTC
CASSQERTDYLGTQYF
>TRBJ2-5|many|TRBV28|-
TGTGCCAGCAGTTTCGGCGGTAGCGAGGGAACCCAAGAGACCCAGTACTTC
CASSFGGSEGTQETQYF
>TRBJ1-6|-|TRBV7-2|-
TGTGCCAGCAGCACCCGGGACACCAACCAAAATTCACCCCTCCACTTT
CASSTRDTNQNSPLHF
>TRBJ2-2|many|TRBV7-2|TRBD2
TGTGCCAGCAGCCCTAGCGGGAGGCGTGACACCGGGGAGCTGTTTTTT
CASSPSGRRDTGELFF
>TRBJ1-5|few|TRBV6-5|-
TGTGCCAGCAGTTACTCGGGGGGACGGCAGCCCCAGCATTTT
CASSYSGGRQPQHF
>TRBJ2-1|many|TRBV15|-
TGTGCCACCAGCAGAGATGTTGCGGTAGCCAATTACAATGAGCAGTTCTTC
CATSRDVAVANYNEQFF
>TRBJ2-7|many|TRBV15|-
TGTGCCACCAGCAGCGGCTACGAGCAGTACTTC
CATSSGYEQYF
>TRBJ2-3|many|TRBV10-3|-
TGTGCCATCAGTGATTTCGACAGCCTCACAGATACGCAGTATTTT
CAISDFDSLTDTQYF
>TRBJ1-5|few|TRBV20-1|-
TGCAGTGCTAGAAGGTGGCGAGATCAGCCCCAGCATTTT
CSARRWRDQPQHF
>TRBJ2-3|many|TRBV6-1|TRBD2
TGTGCCAGCAGTCCCCGGACTAGCGGACATACAGATACGCAGTATTTT
CASSPRTSGHTDTQYF
>TRBJ1-4|few|TRBV4-1|-
TGCGCCAGCAGCCAAGTGTCCTTGGGAGCCGAGAATGAAAAACTGTTTTTT
CASSQVSLGAENEKLFF
>TRBJ2-7|many|TRBV11-2|-
TGTGCCAGCGGACGCGGGACCTACGAGCAGTACTTC
CASGRGTYEQYF